This T cell receptor (beta chain) was documented in a study of Graves' ophthalmopathy and Graves' hyperthyroidism. Study details: Upon initial diagnosis and before any treatment, peripheral blood was collected. Study observations and caveats: The model forecast ophthalmopathy progression, reaching around 66% sensitivity and approximately 79% specificity.

For this clonotype: Antigen: not known.

Germline V gives CDR1 MNHNS, CDR2 SASEGT. The CDR3 is 14 amino acids. Trimming stripped 6 bases from V and 7 bases from J, with 19 bases between. Moderate-to-severe activity, CAS ≥3, NOSPECS ≥4 and a duration under 3 months were seen in donors with ophthalmopathy. Orbital computed tomography and thyroid ultrasound, along with TRAb, serum thyroxine and clinical symptoms, underpinned diagnosis. RNA transcripts provided the template for amplifying TCR beta CDR3 regions. RT-PCR was first run with HTBI primers, then multiplex PCR in a second round. TCRdb ran MiXCR on the multiplex PCR reads and lists one entry per CDR3 protein. The sample lists under 250,000 distinct CDR3 sequences; about 32% were seen once.

Sequencing was done on a sample of peripheral blood. The TCR originated in a man aged 45-65 years with Graves' ophthalmopathy. The J gene is TRBJ2-7, the V gene TRBV6-1; perhaps TRBD1 as D (6 bases). The CDR3 is CASRSTLGHWEQYF. The CDR3 DNA is TGTGCCAGCAGGTCAACCTTGGGACACTGGGAGCAGTACTTC.